Listed below are T cell receptor beta chains from one sample, sequenced in a study of post-analysis software for immune sequencing data. TCRdb ran MiXCR on the PCR reads and lists one entry per CDR3 protein. The data show approximately 660,000 distinct CDR3 sequences, 59% seen once. The source material was blood. All receptors come from a girl aged 2-9 years with multiple sclerosis. Each CDR3 is given with its conserved first and last residue. A D gene is named only where the DNA matches it firmly. The size field is filled for only some rows; it gives once, few, many or a size class.

D	V	size	length	J	DNA	CDR3
TRBD2	TRBV7-9	-	16	TRBJ2-4	TGTGCCAGCAGCGAACTAGCGGGGGCTACAGAAGCGATTCAGTACTTC	CASSELAGATEAIQYF
TRBD2	TRBV25-1	-	18	TRBJ2-1	TGTGCCAGCAGTGTAAGGACTAGCGGGAGGTCGTCCTACAATGAGCAGTTCTTC	CASSVRTSGRSSYNEQFF
-	TRBV4-2	-	16	TRBJ1-2	TGTGCCAGCAGCCAAGATATAATGGCACGGAGGGATGGCTACACCTTC	CASSQDIMARRDGYTF
TRBD2	TRBV12-3/TRBV12-4	-	14	TRBJ2-1	TGTGCCAGCAGTTTCCGAGCGGGGGCAGGGGAGCAGTTCTTC	CASSFRAGAGEQFF
TRBD2	TRBV5-1	-	14	TRBJ2-5	TGCGCCAGCAGCTTCGGGACTAGCACAGAGACCCAGTACTTC	CASSFGTSTETQYF
-	TRBV5-1	-	16	TRBJ2-3	TGCGCCAGCAGACGAGCGGCCGACTCATTCACAGATACGCAGTATTTT	CASRRAADSFTDTQYF
TRBD1	TRBV29-1	few	17	TRBJ2-6	TGCAGCGTTGGGGCCGGGACAGGGCTTTTTGGGGCCAACGTCCTGACTTTC	CSVGAGTGLFGANVLTF
TRBD1	TRBV2	once	12	TRBJ2-1	TGTGCCAGCGTAAGGACAGGATATGAGCAGTTCTTC	CASVRTGYEQFF
-	TRBV12-3/TRBV12-4	-	15	TRBJ1-5	TGTGCCAGCAGTTTCAGGGCCCTGAGCAATCAGCCCCAGCATTTT	CASSFRALSNQPQHF
TRBD2	TRBV7-9	-	14	TRBJ2-1	TGTGCCAGCAAGGGAGGGGAGAGGGTCTATGAGCAGTTCTTC	CASKGGERVYEQFF
TRBD2	TRBV30	-	12	TRBJ2-1	TGTGCCTGGTCCCGGGGGGGCTATGAGCAGTTCTTC	CAWSRGGYEQFF
-	TRBV5-1	-	14	TRBJ1-2	TGCGCCAGCAGCTTTTTAGGGGACGGCTATGGCTACACCTTC	CASSFLGDGYGYTF
-	TRBV7-2	-	13	TRBJ2-3	TGTGCCAGCAGCTCAGACAGGTCAAATACGCAGTATTTT	CASSSDRSNTQYF
-	TRBV10-2	-	14	TRBJ1-2	TGCGCCAGCAGTGAGCAGGGTAGGGACTATGGCTACACCTTC	CASSEQGRDYGYTF
-	TRBV6-2/TRBV6-3	-	14	TRBJ2-2	TGTGCCAGCAGTTACGGACTGAACACCGGGGAGCTGTTTTTT	CASSYGLNTGELFF
-	TRBV5-1	few	16	TRBJ2-1	TGCGCCAGCAGCTTGGCGGGGGCAGGAGCCCACAATGAGCAGTTCTTC	CASSLAGAGAHNEQFF
-	TRBV4-1	few	16	TRBJ2-7	TGCGCCAGCAGCCAAGTTCCGGGACTCCCCGACTACGAGCAGTACTTC	CASSQVPGLPDYEQYF
TRBD2	TRBV9	-	17	TRBJ2-5	TGTGCCAGCAGCGTAGGAGAAACGGCGGGGGTCCAAGAGACCCAGTACTTC	CASSVGETAGVQETQYF
-	TRBV18	once	16	TRBJ2-6	TGTGCCAGCTCACCACTGGGGGAATCTGGGGCCAACGTCCTGACTTTC	CASSPLGESGANVLTF
-	TRBV11-2	-	14	TRBJ2-5	TGTGCCAGCAGCTTTCGGGCCTCGGCTGAGACCCAGTACTTC	CASSFRASAETQYF
-	TRBV2	once	16	TRBJ2-6	TGTGCCAGCAGTGACCGGCGGGGCTCTGGGGCCAACGTCCTGACTTTC	CASSDRRGSGANVLTF
TRBD1	TRBV29-1	-	17	TRBJ2-7	TGCAGCGCCTCGAAAAGGGTCAGGGGGCACAGCTCCTACGAGCAGTACTTC	CSASKRVRGHSSYEQYF
TRBD2	TRBV7-9	-	17	TRBJ2-1	TGTGCCAGCAGCTTAGGGGGACTAGCGGGACGGGAGAATGAGCAGTTCTTC	CASSLGGLAGRENEQFF
-	TRBV20-1	-	13	TRBJ2-5	TGCAGTGCTAGAGGAGGTAACAAAGAGACCCAGTACTTC	CSARGGNKETQYF
TRBD2	TRBV9	-	18	TRBJ2-3	TGTGCCAGCAGGGGCCGTCCATCTAACGGGGGGGCCACAGATACGCAGTATTTT	CASRGRPSNGGATDTQYF
TRBD2	TRBV7-2	few	15	TRBJ2-7	TGTGCCAGCAGCCCGGGACTAGCGGAGCTCTACGAGCAGTACTTC	CASSPGLAELYEQYF
-	TRBV15	few	15	TRBJ2-7	TGTGCCACCAGCTCGCGGGACGCAAACCCCTACGAGCAGTACTTC	CATSSRDANPYEQYF
-	TRBV10-1	-	13	TRBJ2-3	TGCGCCAGCAGTGAGTCGATACGGGGGACGCAGTATTTT	CASSESIRGTQYF
-	TRBV6-6	once	14	TRBJ1-5	TGTGCCAGCAGTTACGACCGCAGCAATCAGCCCCAGCATTTT	CASSYDRSNQPQHF
TRBD2	TRBV28	few	15	TRBJ2-1	TGTGCCAGCATCATGAGCGGCGGGGGGATCAATGAGCAGTTCTTC	CASIMSGGGINEQFF
-	TRBV7-2	-	13	TRBJ2-3	TGTACCAGCAGCTTACAGGGCTCAGATACGCAGTATTTT	CTSSLQGSDTQYF
TRBD1	TRBV5-1	-	15	TRBJ2-7	TGCGCCAGCAGCCTAACCGGGACAGAGTCTTACGAGCAGTACTTC	CASSLTGTESYEQYF
TRBD1	TRBV3-1	-	15	TRBJ1-1	TGTGCCAGCAGCGCACCGGGACAGGGGGCGTTGGAAGCTTTCTTT	CASSAPGQGALEAFF
-	TRBV7-3	-	13	TRBJ2-5	TGTGCCAGCTCTTTCCAAGCGGAAGAGACCCAGTACTTC	CASSFQAEETQYF
TRBD1	TRBV29-1	once	12	TRBJ1-2	TGCAGCGTCGGAGACAGGGCGGGGGGCTACACCTTC	CSVGDRAGGYTF
-	TRBV29-1	-	15	TRBJ2-5	TGCAGCGTTGATCTTTTAGCCAGTATGCAAGAGACCCAGTACTTC	CSVDLLASMQETQYF
-	TRBV24-1	-	12	TRBJ2-3	TGTGCCACCAGTGATCCCCTCCGCGGGCAGTATTTT	CATSDPLRGQYF
-	TRBV5-5	-	14	TRBJ2-7	TGTGCCAGCAGCTTGGGGACCCTTAACAATGAGCAGTACTTC	CASSLGTLNNEQYF
-	TRBV29-1	-	11	TRBJ1-2	TGCAGCGTTGAAAGGAATGATGGCTACACCTTC	CSVERNDGYTF
-	TRBV6-5	-	13	TRBJ1-2	TGTGCCAGCAGTTACGGGGCGCTTGGAGGCTACACCTTC	CASSYGALGGYTF
-	TRBV19	-	13	TRBJ2-3	TGTGCCAGTAAGGTTTTGGCGGAAGATACGCAGTATTTT	CASKVLAEDTQYF
TRBD1	TRBV10-3	-	18	TRBJ2-5	TGTGCCATCAGTGAGTCTTCGGTCGGGGACAGGACCCAAGAGACCCAGTACTTC	CAISESSVGDRTQETQYF
TRBD1	TRBV10-3	-	18	TRBJ2-7	TGTGCCATCAGTTCTGGCGCCGGGACAGGGTTTAACTCCTACGTGCAGTACTTC	CAISSGAGTGFNSYVQYF
-	TRBV11-2	-	14	TRBJ2-2	TGTGCCAGCAGCAACCGTCCAGGGTCCGGGGAGCTGTTTTTT	CASSNRPGSGELFF
TRBD1	TRBV29-1	-	17	TRBJ2-1	TGCAGCGTTAGCGCCCTAAGGGGGACAGGGGGTTTGAATGAGCAGTTCTTC	CSVSALRGTGGLNEQFF
-	TRBV5-1	-	17	TRBJ2-3	TGCGCCAGCAGCTTGGTGCCGTGGCGGGGAGGCACAGATACGCAGTATTTT	CASSLVPWRGGTDTQYF
TRBD2	TRBV12-3/TRBV12-4	once	16	TRBJ2-1	TGTGCCAGCAGCCAAGGGACTAGCGGGAGTGGGAGTGAGCAGTTCTTC	CASSQGTSGSGSEQFF
-	TRBV20-1	-	12	TRBJ2-7	TGCAGTGCTATGCAGGAAACCTACGAGCAGTACTTC	CSAMQETYEQYF